This passage covers 29 T cell receptor beta chains from one sample sequenced in a study of shared clonotypes between healthy human individuals. Libraries were prepared by immunoSEQ multiplex PCR; TCRdb keeps only in-frame clonotypes and omits some of them. The sample has over 400,000 clones, 90% to 97% seen once; the top ten hold 0.055% to 0.075%. The sequencing sample was made of naive CD4+ T cells sorted from blood. Documented subset: CD45RA+ positively selected. Receptor source: a woman aged 25 to 39 in good health.

This clone has just one count. V gene TRBV28 combines with J gene TRBJ2-2; tentatively, D is TRBD1 (5 bases). CDR3 length equals 17 residues. Germline values: CDR1 MDHEN, CDR2 SYDVKM. The germline V and J ends were trimmed by 5 bases and 1 base, with 17 bases remaining between them. The CDR3 DNA follows: TGTGCCAGCAGTCCCCAAGCCTCCAGGGTGAACACCGGGGAGCTGTTTTTT. Translated: CASSPQASRVNTGELFF. Full variable domain (missing parts from reference TRBV28 and TRBJ2-2): DVKVTQSSRYLVKRTGEKVFLECVQDMDHENMFWYRQDPGLGLRLIYFSYDVKMKEKGDIPEGYSVSREKKERFSLILESASTNQTSMYLCASSPQASRVNTGELFFGEGSRLTVL.

This clone was counted a single time. V and J are TRBV29-1 and TRBJ2-3, with TRBD1 as a possible D gene (6 bases). The CDR3 covers 15 residues. V shed 6 bases and J shed 4 bases, with 20 bases lying between them. Germline V gives CDR1 SQVTM, CDR2 ANQGSEA. The CDR3 coding sequence is TGCAGCGTAACGGAGGCAGGGGAATTCCCAGATACGCAGTATTTT. Encoded protein: CSVTEAGEFPDTQYF.

The rearrangement joins TRBV19 to TRBJ1-2; D might be TRBD1 (5 bases). Per the germline V gene, CDR1 is LNHDA and CDR2 is SQIVND (reference sequence). Trimming stripped 9 bases from V and 0 bases from J, with 11 bases between. The CDR3 runs to 13 residues. The CDR3 DNA is TGTGCCAGCCAGGGATATCCTAACTATGGCTACACCTTC. It yields the protein CASQGYPNYGYTF.

The chain joins TRBV10-3 to TRBJ1-5; possible D gene TRBD1, 6 bases. This CDR3 is 14 amino acids long. The ends were cut back, 11 bases at V and 0 bases at J, with 14 bases in the middle. Germline values: CDR1 ENHRY, CDR2 SYGVKD. CDR3 coding DNA: TGTGCCTCCGGGGGGCAGTATAGCAATCAGCCCCAGCATTTT. This codes for CASGGQYSNQPQHF.

The chain links TRBV20-1 to TRBJ2-1; no reliable D call. V lost 6 bases, J lost 7 bases, and 10 bases lay in between. From germline, CDR1 is DFQATT and CDR2 SNEGSKA (reference sequence). The CDR3 covers 11 residues. The CDR3 loop is CSAFPGNEQFF. The CDR3, as DNA: TGCAGTGCCTTTCCCGGGAATGAGCAGTTCTTC.

The CDR3 region is CASSYRQLNYGYTF. CDR3 sequence (DNA): TGTGCCAGCAGTTACAGACAACTAAACTATGGCTACACCTTC. The chain couples TRBV6-6 to TRBJ1-2, with unresolved D. Germline V CDR1 and CDR2: MNHNY, SVGAGI (reference sequence). This CDR3 region has 14 residues. V shed 2 bases and J shed 2 bases, with 9 bases lying between them.

The chain is built from TRBV14 and TRBJ2-1; 7 bases are shared with TRBD1. CDR3 size: 18 residues. Trimming took 4 bases from V and 4 from J; bases not matched to a gene: 16. Germline-derived CDR1 and CDR2 are SGHDN and FVKESK. DNA for the CDR3: TGTGCCAGCAGCCGAGCCCCTGCGCCGGGACAGAAATACAATGAGCAGTTCTTC. It specifies CASSRAPAPGQKYNEQFF.

This chain uses TRBV29-1 with TRBJ1-4, with 7 bases identical to TRBD1. The ends lost 5 bases at V and 5 bases at J; junction bases unmatched: 8. The CDR3 is made up of 14 amino acids. The germline V gene encodes CDR1 SQVTM and CDR2 ANQGSEA. The CDR3 here is CSVQTGTANEKLFF. The CDR3 DNA sequence: TGCAGCGTTCAAACCGGGACAGCGAATGAAAAACTGTTTTTT.

V gene TRBV2 combines with J gene TRBJ2-7; 9 bases line up with TRBD1. Germline CDR1 and CDR2: SNHLY and FYNNEI. Losses at the gene ends were 5 bases for V and 6 bases for J; bases not matched to a gene: 8. The CDR3 spans 14 residues. CDR3 residues: CASSQGQGSREQYF. CDR3 in DNA: TGTGCCAGCAGTCAGGGACAGGGATCTCGCGAGCAGTACTTC.

This sequence joins TRBV28 and TRBJ2-7; D might be TRBD2 (6 bases). The CDR3 spans 15 residues. V was pared by 2 bases and J by 3 bases, with 14 bases between. Germline V gene data show CDR1 as MDHEN and CDR2 as SYDVKM. This CDR3 is CASSLVGLQLYEQYF. The DNA for the CDR3 is TGTGCCAGCAGTTTAGTGGGACTCCAACTCTACGAGCAGTACTTC.

The chain combines TRBV5-1 with TRBJ2-1; 13 nucleotides match TRBD2. The V gene's germline CDR1 is SGHRS and CDR2 YFSETQ. V trimming: 4 bases; J trimming: 8 bases; junction bases outside the gene matches: 9. There are 16 residues in the CDR3. CDR3 sequence reads: CASSRTGTSGTDEQFF. CDR3 DNA sequence: TGCGCCAGCAGCAGAACCGGGACTAGCGGGACGGATGAGCAGTTCTTC.

This chain connects TRBV18 to TRBJ2-1; 12 bases fit TRBD2. The CDR3 spans 15 residues. From germline, CDR1 is KGHSH and CDR2 LQKENI. Trimming took 3 bases from V and 5 from J; bases not matched to a gene: 2. CDR3 in DNA: TGTGCCAGCTCACCCCTAGCGGGAGGGCACAATGAGCAGTTCTTC. As protein: CASSPLAGGHNEQFF.

The V and J genes are TRBV9 and TRBJ1-1; 7 bases agree with TRBD1. The CDR3 contains 16 residues. The junction had 12 bases not matched to a gene; V was cut back by 0 bases and J by 7 bases. Germline CDR1 reads SGDLS; CDR2 reads YYNGEE. CDR3 DNA sequence: TGTGCCAGCAGCGTAGGGCCGAGAGGGGGCGGAGGTGAAGCTTTCTTT. Its translation is CASSVGPRGGGGEAFF.

V and J are TRBV28 and TRBJ2-3, with 11 bases identical to TRBD2. The J segment lost 7 bases and the V segment lost 2 bases, leaving 5 bases of the junction unmatched. Germline V CDR1 and CDR2: MDHEN, SYDVKM. The CDR3 has 15 residues. CDR3 nucleotides: TGTGCCAGCAGTTTAACTAGCGGGAGTTATCATACGCAGTATTTT. Encoded protein: CASSLTSGSYHTQYF.

The rearrangement joins TRBV7-9 to TRBJ2-5; TRBD2 matches at 8 bases. The CDR3 is 16 amino acids. V lost 5 bases, J lost 2 bases, and 10 bases stayed unmatched. Germline V gene data show CDR1 as SEHNR and CDR2 as FQNEAQ (reference sequence). CDR3 loop: CASSPRQLAAQETQYF. Written as DNA, the CDR3 is TGTGCCAGCAGCCCCAGACAACTAGCGGCACAAGAGACCCAGTACTTC.

The chain recombines TRBV19 with TRBJ1-1, with a possible D match to TRBD1 (6 bases). V gave up 3 bases and J gave up 6 bases, with 17 bases separating them. CDR3 length equals 15 residues. The germline CDR1 and CDR2 sequences are LNHDA and SQIVND (reference sequence). The CDR3 sequence: CASSIWTDGFAEAFF. CDR3 sequence (DNA): TGTGCCAGTAGTATCTGGACAGATGGATTCGCTGAAGCTTTCTTT.

The chain combines TRBV18 with TRBJ2-3, with D possibly matching TRBD2 (5 bases). V lost 3 bases, J lost 4 bases, and 20 bases lay in between. Germline CDR1 is KGHSH and CDR2 is LQKENI. The CDR3 covers 17 residues. The CDR3 nucleotides are TGTGCCAGCTCACCCCCGAGGGCCCCATTTAAGCCAGATACGCAGTATTTT. It translates to CASSPPRAPFKPDTQYF.

This chain connects TRBV29-1 to TRBJ2-1, with 15 bases aligning to TRBD2. With 7 bases clipped from V and 8 bases from J, the junction kept 9 bases outside the gene matches. From germline, CDR1 is SQVTM and CDR2 ANQGSEA. CDR3 length equals 15 residues. CDR3 nucleotides: TGCAGCGCCGAGGGACTAGCGGGAGGAGAAGATGAGCAGTTCTTC. Its translation is CSAEGLAGGEDEQFF.

This clone occurred once. This chain links TRBV28 with TRBJ1-2; TRBD1 matches 10 bases. The CDR3 extends over 12 amino acids. Germline CDR1 is MDHEN and CDR2 is SYDVKM. The V and J ends lost 5 bases and 6 bases, in that order; junction bases with no gene match: 0. CDR3 sequence reads: CASSGQGDGYTF. In nucleotides, the CDR3 is TGTGCCAGCAGTGGACAGGGGGATGGCTACACCTTC.

The V and J genes are TRBV9 and TRBJ2-1, with D possibly matching TRBD1 (5 bases). The germline V gene encodes CDR1 SGDLS and CDR2 YYNGEE. V lost 1 base and J lost 4, with 6 bases in between. This CDR3 is built from 13 residues. The CDR3 coding sequence is TGTGCCAGCAGCGTAACAGGATACAATGAGCAGTTCTTC. Translated: CASSVTGYNEQFF. Together with reference TRBV9 and TRBJ2-1, the CDR3 gives the full variable domain: DSGVTQTPKHLITATGQRVTLRCSPRSGDLSVYWYQQSLDQGLQFLIQYYNGEERAKGNILERFSAQQFPDLHSELNLSSLELGDSALYFCASSVTGYNEQFFGPGTRLTVL.

The chain joins TRBV11-2 to TRBJ2-7, with D perhaps given as TRBD1 or TRBD2 (5 bases each). CDR3 length: 16 residues. V lost 6 bases to trimming and J lost 0 bases, with 18 bases between them. CDR1 is SGHAT and CDR2 is FQNNGV in the germline V gene. The CDR3 bases are TGTGCCAGCAGAGCCGAGGGGTGGCCGCTCTCCTACGAGCAGTACTTC. Amino acid sequence: CASRAEGWPLSYEQYF.

The CDR3 here is CASSYARAYEQYF. CDR3 nucleotide sequence: TGTGCCAGCAGTTACGCTAGGGCCTACGAGCAGTACTTC. V gene TRBV28 combines with J gene TRBJ2-7; D is undetermined. Germline V gene data show CDR1 as MDHEN and CDR2 as SYDVKM. The germline V and J ends were trimmed by 4 bases and 2 bases, with 9 bases remaining between them. The CDR3 sequence is 13 residues long.

The chain couples TRBV6-5 to TRBJ1-3, with 7 nucleotides matching TRBD1. The CDR3 sequence is 15 residues long. V lost 5 bases to trimming and J lost 0 bases; unmatched junction nucleotides: 4. Germline CDR1 and CDR2: MNHEY and SVGAGI. The CDR3 coding sequence is TGTGCCAGCAGTCAGGACAGGTACTCTGGAAACACCATATATTTT. Translated, it gives CASSQDRYSGNTIYF.

The genes are TRBV28 and TRBJ1-5, with D possibly matching TRBD1 (6 bases). Germline CDR1 MDHEN, CDR2 SYDVKM. The CDR3 sequence is 16 residues long. Between the trimmed V and J ends, which lost 0 bases and 6 bases, there was a span of 15 bases. The CDR3, as DNA: TGTGCCAGCAGTTTATGGGATAGGGGGGAAACTCAGCCCCAGCATTTT. Translation gives CASSLWDRGETQPQHF. Combining the CDR3 with reference TRBV28 and TRBJ1-5 gives the whole variable domain DVKVTQSSRYLVKRTGEKVFLECVQDMDHENMFWYRQDPGLGLRLIYFSYDVKMKEKGDIPEGYSVSREKKERFSLILESASTNQTSMYLCASSLWDRGETQPQHFGDGTRLSIL.

V is TRBV6-6 and J is TRBJ1-4; TRBD1 agrees at 8 bases. Germline-derived CDR1 and CDR2 are MNHNY and SVGAGI (reference sequence). CDR3 length equals 15 residues. V shed 0 bases and J 8 bases; nucleotides not matched to a gene: 5. The CDR3 here is CASSYSRQGKEKLFF. As DNA, the CDR3 is TGTGCCAGCAGTTACTCGAGACAGGGGAAAGAAAAACTGTTTTTT.

This clone was detected only once. This chain links TRBV15 with TRBJ2-7, with D unclear. The CDR3 totals 13 residues. CDR1 is LNHNV and CDR2 is YYDKDF in the germline V gene (reference sequence). V lost 0 bases, J lost 6 bases, and 9 bases lay in between. The CDR3 region is CATSRELNLEQYF. Here the CDR3 DNA reads TGTGCCACCAGCAGAGAACTCAACCTCGAGCAGTACTTC.

The J gene is TRBJ1-1, the V gene TRBV6-5; D possibly corresponds to TRBD1 (5 bases). The CDR3 spans 14 residues. Trimming took 6 bases from V and 1 from J, leaving 12 bases between them. CDR1 is MNHEY and CDR2 is SVGAGI in the germline V gene. The CDR3 nucleotides are TGTGCCAGCAGCTCATGGACACAGAACACTGAAGCTTTCTTT. Protein product: CASSSWTQNTEAFF.

The V gene is TRBV5-4, the J gene TRBJ2-1, with 7 bases fitting TRBD2. The junction had 12 bases not matched to a gene; V was cut back by 8 bases and J by 7 bases. CDR1 is SGHNT, CDR2 YYREEE, per germline (reference sequence). The CDR3 has 14 residues. DNA of the CDR3: TGTGCCAGTCAGGACGCGGGAGCCCGGAATGAGCAGTTCTTC. Amino acids: CASQDAGARNEQFF.

V and J are TRBV5-4 and TRBJ2-5; 9 nucleotides match TRBD2. CDR1 is SGHNT, CDR2 YYREEE, per germline (reference sequence). The CDR3 has 14 residues. V dropped 3 bases and J dropped 5; count of bases not matched to a gene: 5. DNA of the CDR3: TGTGCCAGCAGCTACGGGACTAGCATCGAGACCCAGTACTTC. Amino acid sequence: CASSYGTSIETQYF. Looking up the rest from reference TRBV5-4 and TRBJ2-5 gives the full variable domain: ETGVTQSPTHLIKTRGQQVTLRCSSQSGHNTVSWYQQALGQGPQFIFQYYREEENGRGNFPPRFSGLQFPNYSSELNVNALELDDSALYLCASSYGTSIETQYFGPGTRLLVL.